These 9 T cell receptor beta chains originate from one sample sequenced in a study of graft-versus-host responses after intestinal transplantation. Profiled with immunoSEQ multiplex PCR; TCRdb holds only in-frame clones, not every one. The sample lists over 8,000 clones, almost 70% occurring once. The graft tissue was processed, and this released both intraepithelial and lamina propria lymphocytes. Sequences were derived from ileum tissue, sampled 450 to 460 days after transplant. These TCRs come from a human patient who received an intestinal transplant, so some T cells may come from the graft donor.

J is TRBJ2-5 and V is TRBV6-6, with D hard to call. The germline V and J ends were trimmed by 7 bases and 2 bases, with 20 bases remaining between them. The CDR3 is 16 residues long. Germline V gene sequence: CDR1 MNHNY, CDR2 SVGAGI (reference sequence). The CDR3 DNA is TGTGCCAGCACCCAAGGACCTGGTCCCCATCAAGAGACCCAGTACTTC. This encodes CASTQGPGPHQETQYF.

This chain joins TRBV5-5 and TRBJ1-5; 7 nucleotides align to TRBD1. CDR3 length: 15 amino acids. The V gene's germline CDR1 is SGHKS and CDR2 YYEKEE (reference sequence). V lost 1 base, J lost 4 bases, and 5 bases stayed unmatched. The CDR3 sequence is CASSLSLTGNQPQHF. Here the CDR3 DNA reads TGTGCCAGCAGCTTGTCATTGACAGGGAATCAGCCCCAGCATTTT.

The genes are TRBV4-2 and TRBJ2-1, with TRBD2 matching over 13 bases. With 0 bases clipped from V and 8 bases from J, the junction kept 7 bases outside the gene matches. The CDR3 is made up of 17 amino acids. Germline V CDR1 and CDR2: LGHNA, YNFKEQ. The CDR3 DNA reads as TGTGCCAGCAGCCAAGAACTAGCGGGAGGGCCGTCACATGAGCAGTTCTTC. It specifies CASSQELAGGPSHEQFF.

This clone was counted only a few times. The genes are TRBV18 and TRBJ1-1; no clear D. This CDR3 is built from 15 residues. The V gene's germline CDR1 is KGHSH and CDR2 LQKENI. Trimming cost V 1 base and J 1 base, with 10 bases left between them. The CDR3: CASSPRGRQNTEAFF. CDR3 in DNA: TGTGCCAGCTCACCACGCGGGCGGCAGAACACTGAAGCTTTCTTT.

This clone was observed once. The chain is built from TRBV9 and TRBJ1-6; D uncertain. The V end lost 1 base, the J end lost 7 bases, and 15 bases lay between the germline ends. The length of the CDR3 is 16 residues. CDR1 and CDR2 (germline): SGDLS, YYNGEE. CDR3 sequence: CASSVSLGSSNSPLHF. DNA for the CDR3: TGTGCCAGCAGCGTATCACTCGGCAGTTCGAATTCACCCCTCCACTTT.

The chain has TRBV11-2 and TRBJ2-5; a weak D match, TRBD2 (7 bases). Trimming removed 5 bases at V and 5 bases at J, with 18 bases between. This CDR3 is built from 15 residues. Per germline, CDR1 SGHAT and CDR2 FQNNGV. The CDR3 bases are TGTGCCAGCAGCGCCTGGTCCGGGGGGCCGGAGACCCAGTACTTC. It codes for CASSAWSGGPETQYF.

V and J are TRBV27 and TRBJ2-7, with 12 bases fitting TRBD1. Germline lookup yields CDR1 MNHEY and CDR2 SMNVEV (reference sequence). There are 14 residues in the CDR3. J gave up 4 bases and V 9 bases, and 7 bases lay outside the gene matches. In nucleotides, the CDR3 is TGTGCCAGTAGTGGGGACAGGGGGCAGTACGAGCAGTACTTC. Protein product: CASSGDRGQYEQYF.

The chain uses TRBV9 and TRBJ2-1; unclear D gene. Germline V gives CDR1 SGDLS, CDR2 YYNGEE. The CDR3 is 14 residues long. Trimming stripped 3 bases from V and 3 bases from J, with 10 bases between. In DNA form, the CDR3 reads TGTGCCAGCAGCGGCTCATGGGACTACAATGAGCAGTTCTTC. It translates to CASSGSWDYNEQFF.

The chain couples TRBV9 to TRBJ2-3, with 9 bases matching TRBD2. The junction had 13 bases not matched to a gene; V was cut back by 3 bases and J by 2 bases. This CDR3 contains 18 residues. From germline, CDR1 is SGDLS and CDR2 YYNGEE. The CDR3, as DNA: TGTGCCAGCAGCGGAAACCCTCAAAGCGGGGGGCCCACAGATACGCAGTATTTT. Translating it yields CASSGNPQSGGPTDTQYF.